These T cell receptor beta chains were read from a single sample in a study of T-cell memory formation after mild COVID-19. In TCRdb, the 5' RACE reads were re-called with MiXCR into one record per CDR3 protein. The table has around 320,000 distinct CDR3 sequences, less than 20% seen once. What was sequenced was PBMCs or a T cell subset sorted from them (not recorded which). The origin of the receptors is a man aged 18 to 30 who had mild COVID-19 (a few samples of this study predate the infection). Cell type and time point are not known. CDR3s include the opening cysteine and the closing phenylalanine or tryptophan. The D gene is left open where the match is weak. Size is stated for part of the rows, as once, few or many counts, or as a class when the clone is expanded.

TRBD1	TRBJ1-1	many	TRBV3-1	TGTGCCAGCAGCCAGGCTAGGACAGGCGCTTTCTTT	CASSQARTGAFF
.	TRBJ1-1	few	TRBV6-2/TRBV6-3	TGTGCCAGCAGACCCGTCATGGGGCCCACTGAAGCTTTCTTT	CASRPVMGPTEAFF
.	TRBJ2-5	.	TRBV3-1	TGTGCCAGCAGCCAAGCCGGGGGCAGCGAGACCCAGTACTTC	CASSQAGGSETQYF
.	TRBJ2-3	few	TRBV7-2	TGTGCCAGCAGCTTCCGCGGGGGCCCTCAGTATTTT	CASSFRGGPQYF
TRBD1	TRBJ2-2	.	TRBV28	TGTGCCAGCAGCGCCGGGACAGGGGAGACCGGGGAGCTGTTTTTT	CASSAGTGETGELFF
.	TRBJ2-5	few	TRBV21-1	TGTGCCAGCAGCAATCCGCGACAGAGGGCCGGGGAGACCCAGTACTTC	CASSNPRQRAGETQYF
TRBD2	TRBJ2-1	.	TRBV15	TGTGCCACCAGCGGGGGACTAGCGGGGCCCGAGCAGTTCTTC	CATSGGLAGPEQFF
.	TRBJ1-1	.	TRBV29-1	TGCAGCGTTTTACACCGATATGCTTTCTTT	CSVLHRYAFF
.	TRBJ2-2	.	TRBV5-1	TGCGCCAGCAGCCGATTATCGGGGGAGCTGTTTTTT	CASSRLSGELFF
TRBD1	TRBJ1-4	.	TRBV4-3	TGCGCCAGCAGCCAAGAAAGGGGGCCCTCCTATGCAACTAATGAAAAACTGTTTTTT	CASSQERGPSYATNEKLFF
.	TRBJ2-5	few	TRBV7-2	TGTGCCAGCAGCCGAAAAGGGGGTCCGGAGACCCAGTACTTC	CASSRKGGPETQYF
TRBD1	TRBJ1-6	.	TRBV20-1	TGCAGTGCCCCACAGGGGCCCTATAATTCACCCCTCCACTTT	CSAPQGPYNSPLHF
.	TRBJ2-7	.	TRBV5-6	TGTGCCAGCAGCCGAGTTCGGGGCTACGAGCAGTACTTC	CASSRVRGYEQYF
TRBD2	TRBJ2-1	.	TRBV12-3/TRBV12-4	TGTGCCAGCAGGGAACCGGGACTAGCGGGGGGAAGGTTATATGAGCAGTTCTTC	CASREPGLAGGRLYEQFF
TRBD2	TRBJ2-1	.	TRBV27	TGTGCCAGCAGTACAACTAGCGGGGGGGCTAATGAGCAGTTCTTC	CASSTTSGGANEQFF
TRBD2	TRBJ2-1	.	TRBV19	TGTGCCAGTAGTATACGACGGGGGGGGGATGAGCAGTTCTTC	CASSIRRGGDEQFF
.	TRBJ2-2	.	TRBV4-3	TGCGCCAGCAGCGAAGAAGGGGGGGCGAACACCGGGGAGCTGTTTTTT	CASSEEGGANTGELFF
.	TRBJ1-5	many	TRBV7-8	TGTGCCAGCAGCCCGGGGAGCCCCAATCAGCCCCAGCATTTT	CASSPGSPNQPQHF
TRBD2	TRBJ2-2	.	TRBV28	TGTGCCAGCAGTCCCGGACTAGCGGGGGGCCCGAACACCGGGGAGCTGTTTTTT	CASSPGLAGGPNTGELFF
TRBD1	TRBJ2-7	.	TRBV5-6	TGTGCCAGCAGAACAACAGGGGGCGGAACCTACGAGCAGTACTTC	CASRTTGGGTYEQYF
.	TRBJ2-3	.	TRBV10-2	TGCGCCAGCAGGAACCCGGCCACAGATACGCAGTATTTT	CASRNPATDTQYF
.	TRBJ2-3	few	TRBV5-1	TGCGCCAGCTACAGGGATTTGACAGATACGCAGTATTTT	CASYRDLTDTQYF
TRBD2	TRBJ2-1	.	TRBV5-1	TGCGCCAGCAGGCCCGGGAGCGGGGCCCTCACGGGGGAGCAGTTCTTC	CASRPGSGALTGEQFF
TRBD1	TRBJ1-6	many	TRBV5-8	TGTGCCAGCAGCTTCGGACAGGTCTATTCACCCCTCCACTTT	CASSFGQVYSPLHF
.	TRBJ1-2	.	TRBV12-3/TRBV12-4	TGTGCCAGCAGTGCCCTCAGGGACCCTCCCACCTTC	CASSALRDPPTF
.	TRBJ1-2	few	TRBV6-4	TGTGCCAGCAGTGACTCTCCAGGGCGCGTTGGTGGCTACACCTTC	CASSDSPGRVGGYTF
.	TRBJ1-1	many	TRBV3-1	TGTGCCAGCAGCCAAGTCCCAGACACTGAAGCTTTCTTT	CASSQVPDTEAFF
.	TRBJ2-5	.	TRBV10-3	TGTGCCATCAGTGCGTCCGGCAGGCAAGAGACCCAGTACTTC	CAISASGRQETQYF
.	TRBJ1-1	few	TRBV6-6	TGTGCCAGCAGTTACACTCGGGGCTCGGGGGACACTGAAGCTTTCTTT	CASSYTRGSGDTEAFF
.	TRBJ1-5	.	TRBV6-2/TRBV6-3	TGTGCCAGCAGTTACGCAACAGTTCAGCCCCAGCATTTT	CASSYATVQPQHF
.	TRBJ1-1	many	TRBV12-3/TRBV12-4	TGTGCCAGCAGTTTTATGATCAGGAACACTGAAGCTTTCTTT	CASSFMIRNTEAFF
.	TRBJ1-1	.	TRBV7-9	TGTGCCAGCAGCTTTGAGGGGGGGTGGAACACTGAAGCTTTCTTT	CASSFEGGWNTEAFF
TRBD2	TRBJ2-1	few	TRBV6-2/TRBV6-3	TGTGCCAGCAGTTACTCGATTAGCGGGGGCCCCAACAATGAGCAGTTCTTC	CASSYSISGGPNNEQFF
TRBD1	TRBJ1-6	.	TRBV7-9	TGTGCCAGCAGCTCTGCTAACAGGGGATGGAATTCACCCCTCCACTTT	CASSSANRGWNSPLHF
.	TRBJ2-7	few	TRBV3-1	TGTGCCAGCAGCCAAGACGCCGCGAGGATTGGAGAGCAGTACTTC	CASSQDAARIGEQYF
TRBD2	TRBJ2-3	.	TRBV12-3/TRBV12-4	TGTGCCAGCAACAGCGGGGGGGCTAAGCAGTATTTT	CASNSGGAKQYF
TRBD1	TRBJ1-1	.	TRBV5-1	TGCGCCAGCAGCCCAACAGGGGGTCACACTGAAGCTTTCTTT	CASSPTGGHTEAFF
.	TRBJ2-5	few	TRBV9	TGTGCCAGCAGCGTAGAGAGCTGGGAGACCCAGTACTTC	CASSVESWETQYF
.	TRBJ2-5	few	TRBV12-3/TRBV12-4	TGTGCCAGCAGAAAAGGCCAAGAGACCCAGTACTTC	CASRKGQETQYF
.	TRBJ1-4	.	TRBV7-9	TGTGCCAGCAGCCCTAAGGACGGGGCATGGGAAAAACTGTTTTTT	CASSPKDGAWEKLFF
.	TRBJ1-3	.	TRBV2	TGTGCCAGCAGTGAACAGGCAGGTGGAAACACCATATATTTT	CASSEQAGGNTIYF